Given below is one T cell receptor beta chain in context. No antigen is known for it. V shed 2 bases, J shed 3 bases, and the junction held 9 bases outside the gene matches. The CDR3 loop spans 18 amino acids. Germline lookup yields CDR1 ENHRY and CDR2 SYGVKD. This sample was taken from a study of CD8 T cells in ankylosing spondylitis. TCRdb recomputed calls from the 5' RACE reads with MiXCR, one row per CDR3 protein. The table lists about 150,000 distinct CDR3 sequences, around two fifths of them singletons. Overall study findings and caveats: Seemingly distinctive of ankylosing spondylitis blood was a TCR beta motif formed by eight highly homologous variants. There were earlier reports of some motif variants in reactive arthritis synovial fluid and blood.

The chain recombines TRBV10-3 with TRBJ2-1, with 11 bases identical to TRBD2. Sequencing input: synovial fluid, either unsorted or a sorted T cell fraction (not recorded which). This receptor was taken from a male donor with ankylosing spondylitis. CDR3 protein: CAISETASGGSFYNEQFF. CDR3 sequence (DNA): TGTGCCATCAGTGAGACGGCTAGCGGGGGGTCCTTCTACAATGAGCAGTTCTTC.